This T cell receptor beta chain derives from a study of T cell repertoires in cytomegalovirus infection. TCRdb redid the calling of the reads with MiXCR, one entry per CDR3 protein. The sample lists about 130,000 distinct CDR3 sequences; roughly a quarter were seen once. This clonotype appeared a few times. Its target is not known. The CDR3 is made up of 15 amino acids. Per the germline V gene, CDR1 is SGHTA and CDR2 is FQGNSA. V was pared by 2 bases and J by 0 bases, with 11 bases between. The sequencing sample was made of PBMCs, sequenced either directly or after in vitro stimulation (not recorded which). The rearrangement joins TRBV7-2 to TRBJ2-7, with unresolved D. This receptor was taken from a human donor in good health (CMV status not recorded). Some clones in this sample may be carry-over from other donors' samples. The DNA for the CDR3 is TGTGCCAGCAGCTTAATGTCGGAGAGCTCCTACGAGCAGTACTTC. This codes for CASSLMSESSYEQYF.